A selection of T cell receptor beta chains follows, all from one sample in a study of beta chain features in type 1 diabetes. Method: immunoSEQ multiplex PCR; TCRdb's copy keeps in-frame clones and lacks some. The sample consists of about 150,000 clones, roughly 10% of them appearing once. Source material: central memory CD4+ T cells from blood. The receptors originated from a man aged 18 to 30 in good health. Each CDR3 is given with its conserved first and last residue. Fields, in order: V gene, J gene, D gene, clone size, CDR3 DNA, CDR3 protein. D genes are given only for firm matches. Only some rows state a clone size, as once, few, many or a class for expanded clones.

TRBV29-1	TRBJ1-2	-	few	TGCAGCGTGGCTACAGTGTACTATGGCTACACCTTC	CSVATVYYGYTF
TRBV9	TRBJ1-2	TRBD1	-	TGTGCCAGCAGCCCACTCGGGACAGGGATTTGGAGCTATGGCTACACCTTC	CASSPLGTGIWSYGYTF
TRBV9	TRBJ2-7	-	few	TGTGCCAGCAGCGTAGGAGGGGCGGGGTACGAGCAGTACTTC	CASSVGGAGYEQYF
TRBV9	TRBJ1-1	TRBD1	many	TGTGCCAGCAGCCCAAGGGACAGGGTAGTGAACACTGAAGCTTTCTTT	CASSPRDRVVNTEAFF
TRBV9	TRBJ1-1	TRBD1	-	TGTGCCAGCAGCGCGAAGGGGACAGTGCGAACTGAAGCTTTCTTT	CASSAKGTVRTEAFF
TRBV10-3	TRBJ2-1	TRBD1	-	TGTGCCATCAGTCCCGCGGGACAGGGTGAGCAGTTCTTC	CAISPAGQGEQFF
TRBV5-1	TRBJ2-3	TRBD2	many	TGCGCCAGCAGCTTGGTAGCGGGGGCCTTCACAGATACGCAGTATTTT	CASSLVAGAFTDTQYF
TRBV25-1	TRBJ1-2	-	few	TGTGCCAGCGGGGACTATGGCTACACCTTC	CASGDYGYTF
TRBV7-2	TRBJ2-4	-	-	TGTGCCAGCAGCTTAATGACGCTCAGCAAAAACATTCAGTACTTC	CASSLMTLSKNIQYF
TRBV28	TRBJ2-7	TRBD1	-	TGTGCCAGCCCCCCCGGACAGGGGTTCGTTAACGAGCAGTACTTC	CASPPGQGFVNEQYF
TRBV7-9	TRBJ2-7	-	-	TGTGCCAGCAGCCGAAAGGGGGGAGGATTCTACGAGCAGTACTTC	CASSRKGGGFYEQYF
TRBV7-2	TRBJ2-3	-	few	TGTGCCAGCAGCCCCCCCGGGGGTCCTACTAGCACAGATACGCAGTATTTT	CASSPPGGPTSTDTQYF
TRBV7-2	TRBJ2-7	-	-	TGTGCCAGCAGCCCGGGGACGGTCTTCAAGCAGTACTTC	CASSPGTVFKQYF
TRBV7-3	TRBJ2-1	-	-	TGTGCCAGCAGCTCGGGACTGTACAATGAGCAGTTCTTC	CASSSGLYNEQFF
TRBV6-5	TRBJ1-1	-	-	TGTGCCAGCGTCGGAACACAGAACACTGAAGCTTTCTTT	CASVGTQNTEAFF
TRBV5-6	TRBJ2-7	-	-	TGTGCCAGCATCCAAACGGGACTGAGCTACGAGCAGTACTTC	CASIQTGLSYEQYF
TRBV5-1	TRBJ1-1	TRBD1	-	TGCGCCAGCAGCTTGGACCCTCTGGGACAGGCGTCCACTGAAGCTTTCTTT	CASSLDPLGQASTEAFF
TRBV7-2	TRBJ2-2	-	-	TGTGCCAGCAGCGTAAGACAGAACACCGGGGAGCTGTTTTTT	CASSVRQNTGELFF
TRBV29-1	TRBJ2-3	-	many	TGCAGCGTCGTCCGGGACCGGGGCACAGATACGCAGTATTTT	CSVVRDRGTDTQYF
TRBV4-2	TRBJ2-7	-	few	TGTGCCAGCAGCCAGCAAACCGGGACTTCCGCCTACGAGCAGTACTTC	CASSQQTGTSAYEQYF
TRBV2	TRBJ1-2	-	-	TGTGCCAGCAGTGAAGCGCAGGGAATGAGCTATGGCTACACCTTC	CASSEAQGMSYGYTF
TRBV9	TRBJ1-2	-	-	TGTGCCAGCAGCGTAGAGGTGGGCAGCACTTATGGCTACACCTTC	CASSVEVGSTYGYTF
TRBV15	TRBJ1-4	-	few	TGTGCCACCAGCAGAGTCGGGACGGTTCCAGAAAAACTGTTTTTT	CATSRVGTVPEKLFF
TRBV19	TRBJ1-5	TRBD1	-	TGTGCCAGTGCGACGGGACAGTTTATTTATCGAGATCAGCCCCAGCATTTT	CASATGQFIYRDQPQHF
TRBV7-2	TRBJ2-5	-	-	TGTGCCAGCAGCTTCTACCGGGGACAAGAGACCCAGTACTTC	CASSFYRGQETQYF
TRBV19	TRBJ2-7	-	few	TGTGCCAGTAGTATAAATCAGGGCGAGCAGTACTTC	CASSINQGEQYF
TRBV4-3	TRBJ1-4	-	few	TGCGCCAGCAGCCAAGAGACCGCGGATGTTTCACTGTTTTTT	CASSQETADVSLFF
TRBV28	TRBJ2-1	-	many	TGTGCCAGCAGGATAGCCGGGACCGCGGATATCTTC	CASRIAGTADIF
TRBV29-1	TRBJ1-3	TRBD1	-	TGCAGCGTTGCAGGGGGTGGAAACACCATATATTTT	CSVAGGGNTIYF
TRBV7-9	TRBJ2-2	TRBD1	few	TGTGCCAGCAGCCGACAGGGGGACACCGGGGAGCTGTTTTTT	CASSRQGDTGELFF
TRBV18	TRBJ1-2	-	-	TGTGCCAGCTCACCGGAGGCTGACTATGGCTACACCTTC	CASSPEADYGYTF
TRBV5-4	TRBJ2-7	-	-	TGTGCCAGCAGCTTGGCAGGACAGAGCGAGCAGTACTTC	CASSLAGQSEQYF
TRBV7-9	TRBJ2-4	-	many	TGTGCCAGCAGCTTAGTCGAGGGGATTCGGACGGGAGACATTCAGTACTTC	CASSLVEGIRTGDIQYF
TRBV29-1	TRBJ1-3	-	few	TGCAGCGTTGCGGTTTCTGGAAACACCATATATTTT	CSVAVSGNTIYF
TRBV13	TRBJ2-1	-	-	TGTGCCAGCAACGCCGTGGGCTCCTACAATGAGCAGTTCTTC	CASNAVGSYNEQFF
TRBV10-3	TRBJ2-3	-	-	TGTGCCCCTGAAGGCACAGATACGCAGTATTTT	CAPEGTDTQYF
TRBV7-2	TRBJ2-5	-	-	TGTGCCAGCAGCTTCCAACAGGGAGGGGAGACCCAGTACTTC	CASSFQQGGETQYF
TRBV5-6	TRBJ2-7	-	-	TGTGCCAGCAGCTTCTCTGACGAGCAGTACTTC	CASSFSDEQYF
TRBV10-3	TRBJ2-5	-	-	TGTGCCATCAGGGACGGGACACTCGGACAAGAGACCCAGTACTTC	CAIRDGTLGQETQYF
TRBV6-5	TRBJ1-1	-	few	TGTGCCAGCAGCGGACGGAACACTGAAGCTTTCTTT	CASSGRNTEAFF
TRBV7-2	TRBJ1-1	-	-	TGTGCCAGCAGCCCATATATGAACACTGAAGCTTTCTTT	CASSPYMNTEAFF
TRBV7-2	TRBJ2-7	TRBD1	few	TGTGCCAGCAGCCGGACAGGGGGTGCCTACGAGCAGTACTTC	CASSRTGGAYEQYF
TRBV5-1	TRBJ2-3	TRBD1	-	TGCGCCAGCAGCTTGGGAGCAGGGGGCGTCGCAGATACGCAGTATTTT	CASSLGAGGVADTQYF
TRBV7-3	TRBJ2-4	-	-	TGTGCCAGCAGCTTAGCTGGGCAGGGCTGGAGGAACATTCAGTACTTC	CASSLAGQGWRNIQYF
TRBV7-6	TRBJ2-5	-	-	TGTGCCAGCAGCCCAAGCAGGGGAGTCCAAGAGACCCAGTACTTC	CASSPSRGVQETQYF
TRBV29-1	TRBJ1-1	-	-	TGCAGCGTTGAATCACAGCTGACCATGAACACTGAAGCTTTCTTT	CSVESQLTMNTEAFF
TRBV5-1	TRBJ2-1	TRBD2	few	TGCGCCAGCAGCTTGGCCCCGGGGGGCTCCTACAATGAGCAGTTCTTC	CASSLAPGGSYNEQFF
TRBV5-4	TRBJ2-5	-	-	TGTGCCAGCAGCGTCCCAAAAGAGACCCAGTACTTC	CASSVPKETQYF
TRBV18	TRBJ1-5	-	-	TGTGCCAGCTCCATGTATAGCAATCAGCCCCAGCATTTT	CASSMYSNQPQHF
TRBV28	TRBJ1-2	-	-	TGTGCCAGCGAAACACAGGGCAACTATGGCTACACCTTC	CASETQGNYGYTF
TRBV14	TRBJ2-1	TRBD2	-	TGTGCCAGCAGCCAAGGCCCGGGACTAGGTTACAATGAGCAGTTCTTC	CASSQGPGLGYNEQFF
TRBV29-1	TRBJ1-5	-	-	TGCAGCGTTGAATTGAATAGCAATCAGCCCCAGCATTTT	CSVELNSNQPQHF
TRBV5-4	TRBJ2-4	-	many	TGTGCCAGCAGCCTGGGGACCGAAAACATTCAGTACTTC	CASSLGTENIQYF
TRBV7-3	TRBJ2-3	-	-	TGTGCCAGCAGCTTCCGGGGGTCTGCAGATACGCAGTATTTT	CASSFRGSADTQYF
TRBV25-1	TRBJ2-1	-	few	TGTGCCAGCAGAACCCTTAACAAGGACAATGAGCAGTTCTTC	CASRTLNKDNEQFF
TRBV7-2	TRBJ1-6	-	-	TGTGCCACCGGATCGCCCTCCTATAATTCACCCCTCCACTTT	CATGSPSYNSPLHF
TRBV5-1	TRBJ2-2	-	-	TGCGCCAGCAGCTTGAACGCCCTATCCAGGCGAAACACCGGGGAGCTGTTTTTT	CASSLNALSRRNTGELFF
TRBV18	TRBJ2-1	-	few	TGTGCCAGCTCGCCTAATAGGAATGAGCAGTTCTTC	CASSPNRNEQFF
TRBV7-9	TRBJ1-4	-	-	TGTGCCAGCAGCTCCTACGACGGGGAAAAACTGTTTTTT	CASSSYDGEKLFF
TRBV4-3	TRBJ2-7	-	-	TGCGCCAGCAGCGGACTAATACAGGGGAAAAACTACGAGCAGTACTTC	CASSGLIQGKNYEQYF